A selection of T cell receptor beta chains follows, all from one sample in a study of radiotherapy plus CTLA-4 blockade in lung cancer. Repertoires were generated with immunoSEQ multiplex PCR, while TCRdb's copy carries only in-frame clones and drops some. The profile shows 100,000 or so clones, roughly 80% of them singletons. Sequenced here: peripheral blood, sampled from a patient treated with radiotherapy plus ipilimumab. All receptors derive from a human donor with non-small cell lung cancer that progressed on radiotherapy plus ipilimumab. Both conserved end residues are part of each CDR3. The D gene is left open where the match is weak. Rows give clone size only sometimes, using once, few, many, or a class for an expanded clone.

d_call j_call v_call clone_size cdr3_nt cdr3_aa
TRBD2 TRBJ2-1 TRBV9 . TGTGCCAGCAGCGTAACCACTAGCGGGACCTACAATGAGCAGTTCTTC CASSVTTSGTYNEQFF
. TRBJ2-5 TRBV29-1 . TGCAGCGTTGGGTCCCAAGAGACCCAGTACTTC CSVGSQETQYF
. TRBJ1-5 TRBV7-6 . TGTGCCAGCAGCCCAGAGGGGGGATGGAGCAATCAGCCCCAGCATTTT CASSPEGGWSNQPQHF
. TRBJ2-5 TRBV11-1 . TGTGCCAGCAGCTTAGCGAGGGCAGAAGAGACCCAGTACTTC CASSLARAEETQYF
. TRBJ1-1 TRBV18 . TGTGCCAGCTCACCTGTCGGCACTGAAGCTTTCTTT CASSPVGTEAFF
. TRBJ1-5 TRBV27 . TGTGCCAGCAGTCCCTGGAGGGGCACGGGCAATCAGCCCCGGCATTTT CASSPWRGTGNQPRHF
. TRBJ2-5 TRBV14 . TGTGCCAGCAGCCAAGCCAGCCAAGAGACCCAGTACTTC CASSQASQETQYF
. TRBJ2-1 TRBV5-6 . TGTGCCAGCCGACGCCGGGACGGCAACAATGAGCAGTTCTTC CASRRRDGNNEQFF
TRBD1 TRBJ2-5 TRBV7-8 . TGTGCCAGCAGCTTAGGCAGGGGGAGTTGGGAGACCCAGTACTTC CASSLGRGSWETQYF
. TRBJ1-2 TRBV6-5 . TGTGCCAGCAGTTCCGGGGGGAGCTACACCTTC CASSSGGSYTF
. TRBJ2-3 TRBV7-9 . TGTGCCAGCAGCTCGCTTAGCGGATCCACAGATACGCAGTATTTT CASSSLSGSTDTQYF
. TRBJ1-1 TRBV10-1 few TGCGCCAGCAGTGAGATTAACAGAGCCAGCGGTGAAGCTTTCTTT CASSEINRASGEAFF
TRBD1 TRBJ2-5 TRBV9 . TGTGCCAGCAGCGTAGCGCCCGACAGGGGAGGGACCCAGTACTTC CASSVAPDRGGTQYF
. TRBJ2-2 TRBV2 . TGTGCCAGCGGAGAACTAGTCCCCGGGGAGCTGTTTTTT CASGELVPGELFF
. TRBJ2-5 TRBV5-1 once TGCGCCAGCAGCTACGGGAGAGGAGATAAGGGGACCCAGTACTTC CASSYGRGDKGTQYF
. TRBJ2-1 TRBV7-6 once TGTGCCAGCAGCTTAGATCCAGGGTTAGATGAGCAGTTCTTC CASSLDPGLDEQFF
TRBD1 TRBJ1-5 TRBV28 . TGTGCCAGCAGCCTGACAGGGACTCAGCCCCAGCATTTT CASSLTGTQPQHF
TRBD2 TRBJ2-3 TRBV7-9 . TGTGCCAGCAGCGCCTGGGGGCGGGAGGGCACAGATACGCAGTATTTT CASSAWGREGTDTQYF
. TRBJ2-7 TRBV7-2 . TGTGCCAGCAGCTCGTTGACTTCCAGGTACGAGCAGTACTTC CASSSLTSRYEQYF
TRBD1 TRBJ2-7 TRBV28 once TGTGCCAGCAGGGGGACAGGCCCGAGGGGAGCCGAGCAGTACTTC CASRGTGPRGAEQYF
. TRBJ1-5 TRBV6-1 . TGTGCCAGCAGTGAAGGGGGCACCGGTCAGCCCCAGCATTTT CASSEGGTGQPQHF
. TRBJ2-4 TRBV28 . TGTGCCAGCAGTTTAGCGTCACGCTCCAAAAACATTCAGTACTTC CASSLASRSKNIQYF
TRBD2 TRBJ2-3 TRBV5-4 . TGTGCCAGCAGCCCAGCGGGGGCGCCTAACACAGATACGCAGTATTTT CASSPAGAPNTDTQYF
TRBD2 TRBJ2-1 TRBV7-3 . TGTGCCAGCAGCTCGCTAACTAGCGGGAGTTTGGATGAGCAGTTCTTC CASSSLTSGSLDEQFF
TRBD1 TRBJ1-4 TRBV10-3 . TGTGCCATCAGTGACGAGACAGGGGGGAGCACTAATGAAAAACTGTTTTTT CAISDETGGSTNEKLFF
. TRBJ2-6 TRBV28 few TGTGCCAGCAGCCCCCCATTCTCGCCTGGGGCCAACGTCCTGACTTTC CASSPPFSPGANVLTF
TRBD1 TRBJ2-2 TRBV7-9 . TGTGCCAGCAGCACGACGACAGGGGATACCGGGGAGCTGTTTTTT CASSTTTGDTGELFF
TRBD1 TRBJ2-7 TRBV5-1 . TGCGCCAGCAGCTTGGGACAGGGAAACTACGAGCAGTACTTC CASSLGQGNYEQYF
TRBD2 TRBJ2-7 TRBV5-1 once TGCGCCAGCAGCTCCGGGACTAGCGGACTCCGGTACGAGCAGTACTTC CASSSGTSGLRYEQYF
. TRBJ2-5 TRBV5-1 once TGCGCCAGCAGAGACGGATACCAAGAGACCCAGTACTTC CASRDGYQETQYF
. TRBJ1-2 TRBV9 . TGTGCCAGCACCCCAGGGGCTTCTAACTATGGCTACACCTTC CASTPGASNYGYTF
. TRBJ2-4 TRBV29-1 few TGCAGCGTTGATACGGGCCGTGGAAACATTCAGTACTTC CSVDTGRGNIQYF
TRBD2 TRBJ2-5 TRBV10-3 . TGTGCCATCAGTGCTAGACTAGCGGGAGAAAAGGAGGAGGAGACCCAGTACTTC CAISARLAGEKEEETQYF
. TRBJ2-3 TRBV14 once TGTGCCAGCAGCCAAGATATCGGGACGGGAGTCACAGATACGCAGTATTTT CASSQDIGTGVTDTQYF
. TRBJ1-2 TRBV18 once TGTGCCAGCTCACCTGAGATGAACTATGGCTACACCTTC CASSPEMNYGYTF
. TRBJ1-1 TRBV27 . TGTGCCAGCAGTTACGCGGGGGAAGCTTTCTTT CASSYAGEAFF
. TRBJ1-2 TRBV6-4 . TGTGCCAGCAGTGACATGCCTGGGGATCGCTACACCTTC CASSDMPGDRYTF
TRBD2 TRBJ2-1 TRBV15 . TGTGCCACCAGCTCTCAATCGTCTAGCGGGCGCTACAATGAGCAGTTCTTC CATSSQSSSGRYNEQFF
TRBD1 TRBJ1-1 TRBV10-3 . TGTGCCATCAGTGAGGAGGGGGCAGGGACTGAAGCTTTCTTT CAISEEGAGTEAFF
TRBD1 TRBJ1-1 TRBV10-3 once TGTGCCATCAGTGCCTCCCCCCGGGACAGGGGTTACACTGAAGCTTTCTTT CAISASPRDRGYTEAFF